This T cell receptor beta chain was recovered during a study of cytomegalovirus exposure and HLA in healthy donors. General observations from the study: As a later analysis revealed, most CMV-associated TCR beta chains appeared HLA-restricted. Donors were assumed by presence/absence analyses to have roughly uniform sequencing depth.

The CDR3 spans 13 residues. The V end lost 2 bases, the J end lost 4 bases, and 6 bases lay between the germline ends. Germline CDR1 and CDR2: SGHTA and FQGTGA. As for this clone: What it recognizes is unknown.

The PCR ran on 60 Vbeta and 13 Jbeta primers. In the original processing: As a later analysis found, there were 70 million to 100 million unique TCR beta chains, of which some 10 million were shared. Clones were sequenced by immunoSEQ multiplex PCR, and TCRdb holds only the in-frame ones, with some missing. That table furnishes V, J and clone size, whereas the DNA furnished D and trimming. The profile shows 100,000 to 150,000 clones, approximately 80% of them singletons. The sequenced sample consisted of PBMCs. This TCR was recovered from a man in his forties in good health and CMV-seronegative. The gene calls are TRBV7-3 and TRBJ1-5; D not resolved. In nucleotides, the CDR3 is TGTGCCAGCAGCTTATCGAGAAATCAGCCCCAGCATTTT. It is translated as CASSLSRNQPQHF.